These T cell receptor beta chains were read from a single sample in a study of T cells in Graves' hyperthyroidism and ophthalmopathy. From the multiplex PCR reads, TCRdb called clonotypes with MiXCR, one entry per CDR3 protein. The sample lists about 700,000 distinct CDR3 sequences, around 15% occurring once. Source material: blood. The receptor source for this set is a woman aged 18-29 years with Graves' hyperthyroidism. Each CDR3 is given with its conserved first and last residue. The order of the fields is V gene, J gene, clone size, D gene, CDR3 DNA, CDR3 protein. D genes are given only for firm matches. Not every row has a clone size; where given, it reads once, few, many or a size class.

v_gene: TRBV24-1
j_gene: TRBJ2-1
abundance: NA
d_gene: TRBD2
CDR3nt: TGTGCCACCAGTGTGGGACTAGCAGACTTCAATGAGCAGTTCTTC
CDR3aa: CATSVGLADFNEQFF

v_gene: TRBV19
j_gene: TRBJ1-6
abundance: few
d_gene: NA
CDR3nt: TGTGCCAGTAGTACGTCAGGGATCTATAATTCACCCCTCCACTTT
CDR3aa: CASSTSGIYNSPLHF

v_gene: TRBV20-1
j_gene: TRBJ2-1
abundance: many
d_gene: TRBD2
CDR3nt: TGCAGTGCTAGGGGAGGGCGGGCCTTGTTGTATGATGAGCAGTTCTTC
CDR3aa: CSARGGRALLYDEQFF

v_gene: TRBV30
j_gene: TRBJ2-5
abundance: many
d_gene: TRBD2
CDR3nt: TGTGCCTGGAGTGTAGGACTAGCGGATCGACAAGAGACCCAGTACTTC
CDR3aa: CAWSVGLADRQETQYF

v_gene: TRBV19
j_gene: TRBJ1-1
abundance: few
d_gene: NA
CDR3nt: TGTGCCAGCGCCGTAGATAGGGACACTGAAGCTTTCTTT
CDR3aa: CASAVDRDTEAFF

v_gene: TRBV10-3
j_gene: TRBJ2-2
abundance: NA
d_gene: TRBD2
CDR3nt: TGTGCCACCGGCCCTCCAACCTCTAGCGGGAGGATGGGGGAGCTGTCTTTT
CDR3aa: CATGPPTSSGRMGELSF

v_gene: TRBV27
j_gene: TRBJ1-5
abundance: many
d_gene: NA
CDR3nt: TGTGCCAGCAGTCCCAGGGTCAACCAGCCCCAGCATTTT
CDR3aa: CASSPRVNQPQHF

v_gene: TRBV6-6
j_gene: TRBJ2-3
abundance: many
d_gene: TRBD2
CDR3nt: TGTGCCAGCAGTTACTCCGTAGCGGGAGGGCCCCCTAGCACAGATACGCAGTATTTT
CDR3aa: CASSYSVAGGPPSTDTQYF

v_gene: TRBV6-1
j_gene: TRBJ2-5
abundance: NA
d_gene: NA
CDR3nt: TGTGCCAGCAGTCCCCGACAGATTCAAGAGACCCAGTACTTC
CDR3aa: CASSPRQIQETQYF

v_gene: TRBV20-1
j_gene: TRBJ1-5
abundance: NA
d_gene: TRBD1
CDR3nt: TGCAGTGCTAGAGGAGGGGACAGTTATCAGCCCCAGCATTTT
CDR3aa: CSARGGDSYQPQHF

v_gene: TRBV10-1
j_gene: TRBJ2-5
abundance: NA
d_gene: TRBD1
CDR3nt: TGCGCCAGCAGTCCCGGACAGGGGCTCAAGGGAGAGACCCAGTACTTC
CDR3aa: CASSPGQGLKGETQYF

v_gene: TRBV12-3/TRBV12-4
j_gene: TRBJ1-3
abundance: many
d_gene: NA
CDR3nt: TGTGCCAGCAGTTTTGCGGTAACTGGAAACACCATATATTTT
CDR3aa: CASSFAVTGNTIYF

v_gene: TRBV18
j_gene: TRBJ2-2
abundance: few
d_gene: TRBD1
CDR3nt: TGTGCCGGCTCACGCGACCTGACAGGGGGCGGCGGGGAGCTGTTTTTT
CDR3aa: CAGSRDLTGGGGELFF

v_gene: TRBV29-1
j_gene: TRBJ2-1
abundance: many
d_gene: TRBD2
CDR3nt: TGCAGCGCCCAAGCGGGAGGGTTGGATGAGCAGTTCTTC
CDR3aa: CSAQAGGLDEQFF

v_gene: TRBV7-9
j_gene: TRBJ2-1
abundance: few
d_gene: NA
CDR3nt: TGTGCCAGCAGCCTAAGGGCCCGAAGACAGCGAGGGACCTACAATGAGCAGTTCTTC
CDR3aa: CASSLRARRQRGTYNEQFF

v_gene: TRBV12-3/TRBV12-4
j_gene: TRBJ2-3
abundance: few
d_gene: NA
CDR3nt: TGTGCCAGCAGTTTCCCCACCATTACAGATACGCAGTATTTT
CDR3aa: CASSFPTITDTQYF

v_gene: TRBV2
j_gene: TRBJ1-5
abundance: NA
d_gene: NA
CDR3nt: TGTGCCAGCAGTCCGGGCCTCGTTAATCAGCCCCAGCATTTT
CDR3aa: CASSPGLVNQPQHF

v_gene: TRBV12-3/TRBV12-4
j_gene: TRBJ1-5
abundance: many
d_gene: NA
CDR3nt: TGTGCCAGCAGTTCCCCTGGGGCCGGGAGGCAGCCCCAGCATTTT
CDR3aa: CASSSPGAGRQPQHF

v_gene: TRBV9
j_gene: TRBJ2-1
abundance: NA
d_gene: TRBD2
CDR3nt: TGTGCCAGCAGCCCCCGGGGTAGCGGGAGGAATGAGCAGTTCTTC
CDR3aa: CASSPRGSGRNEQFF

v_gene: TRBV28
j_gene: TRBJ2-7
abundance: many
d_gene: NA
CDR3nt: TGTGCCAGCAGTTGGGGTGAGGGCCGGTACGAGCAGTACTTC
CDR3aa: CASSWGEGRYEQYF

v_gene: TRBV10-2
j_gene: TRBJ2-1
abundance: NA
d_gene: NA
CDR3nt: TGCGCCAGCAGTAGGGCGCCCATTGTGCATGAGCAGTTCTTC
CDR3aa: CASSRAPIVHEQFF

v_gene: TRBV5-1
j_gene: TRBJ1-5
abundance: few
d_gene: NA
CDR3nt: TGCGCCAGCAGCTTGTCCGGGGGTGGCAATCAGCCCCAGCATTTT
CDR3aa: CASSLSGGGNQPQHF

v_gene: TRBV10-1
j_gene: TRBJ2-1
abundance: few
d_gene: TRBD2
CDR3nt: TGCGCCAGCAGTGAGTGGTCTAGCGGGCTCAATGAGCAGTTCTTC
CDR3aa: CASSEWSSGLNEQFF

v_gene: TRBV28
j_gene: TRBJ2-1
abundance: few
d_gene: NA
CDR3nt: TGTGCCAGCAGTTTATGGCCCCTGGGGGGCTACAATGAGCAGTTCTTC
CDR3aa: CASSLWPLGGYNEQFF

v_gene: TRBV27
j_gene: TRBJ2-1
abundance: NA
d_gene: NA
CDR3nt: TGTGCCAGCAGAGTGTCCGGGGGAACGGCCTACAATGAGCAGTTCTTC
CDR3aa: CASRVSGGTAYNEQFF

v_gene: TRBV19
j_gene: TRBJ1-1
abundance: many
d_gene: NA
CDR3nt: TGTGCCAGTAGTATGGGGCAGCTCATGAACACTGAAGCTTTCTTT
CDR3aa: CASSMGQLMNTEAFF

v_gene: TRBV20-1
j_gene: TRBJ2-1
abundance: many
d_gene: NA
CDR3nt: TGCAGTGCTCGGTCAGCCCGTTTAGCGGCAGAGCAGTTCTTC
CDR3aa: CSARSARLAAEQFF

v_gene: TRBV7-3
j_gene: TRBJ2-1
abundance: many
d_gene: TRBD2
CDR3nt: TGTGCCAGCAGCTTAATGGGCGGGACTAGCGGAAATGAGCAGTTCTTC
CDR3aa: CASSLMGGTSGNEQFF

v_gene: TRBV4-3
j_gene: TRBJ2-1
abundance: NA
d_gene: TRBD2
CDR3nt: TGCGCCAGCAGCCAAGATCTGGCTAGCGGGAGGGCCATATTGAATGAGCAGTTCTTC
CDR3aa: CASSQDLASGRAILNEQFF

v_gene: TRBV18
j_gene: TRBJ1-1
abundance: many
d_gene: NA
CDR3nt: TGTGCCAGCTCACCACGGCAGCCGCCCGAAGCTTTCTTT
CDR3aa: CASSPRQPPEAFF

v_gene: TRBV3-1
j_gene: TRBJ2-1
abundance: few
d_gene: TRBD2
CDR3nt: TGTGCCAGCAGCCAATGGGCGGGAGGCAAGAATGAGCAGTTCTTC
CDR3aa: CASSQWAGGKNEQFF

v_gene: TRBV28
j_gene: TRBJ2-7
abundance: NA
d_gene: NA
CDR3nt: TGTGCCAGCAGTTTTGGGGTCAATGAGCAGTACTTC
CDR3aa: CASSFGVNEQYF

v_gene: TRBV6-1
j_gene: TRBJ2-7
abundance: many
d_gene: TRBD1
CDR3nt: TGTGCCAGCAGGCCTGGGACAGTGGTTAACGAGCAGTACTTC
CDR3aa: CASRPGTVVNEQYF

v_gene: TRBV7-9
j_gene: TRBJ1-4
abundance: NA
d_gene: NA
CDR3nt: TGTGCCAGCAGCCGCGGGTTTACAACTAATGAAAAACTGTTTTTT
CDR3aa: CASSRGFTTNEKLFF

v_gene: TRBV27
j_gene: TRBJ2-3
abundance: NA
d_gene: TRBD2
CDR3nt: TGTGCCAGCAGTTCCCTGCTAGCGGGGTTTACAGATACGCAGTATTTT
CDR3aa: CASSSLLAGFTDTQYF

v_gene: TRBV24-1
j_gene: TRBJ2-3
abundance: NA
d_gene: NA
CDR3nt: TGTGCCACCAGTGAACCCGCCACCCTTGATACGCAGTATTTT
CDR3aa: CATSEPATLDTQYF

v_gene: TRBV7-2
j_gene: TRBJ2-1
abundance: many
d_gene: TRBD2
CDR3nt: TGTGCCAGCAGCTTCCTCGGGGGGTCGCATGAGCAGTTCTTC
CDR3aa: CASSFLGGSHEQFF